The 6 T cell receptor beta chains listed next were all sequenced from one sample in a study of blood T cell repertoires in COVID-19. The repertoire was sequenced with immunoSEQ multiplex PCR; TCRdb's copy has only in-frame clones and lacks some. Found here are 110,000 to 150,000 clones, 70% to 90% of them singletons; the top ten hold less than 4.5%. Material: PBMCs or T cells enriched from blood (not recorded which). The source is a man in his fifties or sixties who had recovered from COVID-19.

The chain is built from TRBV6-2 or TRBV6-3 and TRBJ1-2; TRBD1 might be the D (5 bases). Per the germline V gene, CDR1 is MNHEY and CDR2 is SVGEGT. Trimming left V 2 bases short and J 3 bases short, with 16 bases between. This CDR3 region has 16 residues. CDR3 in DNA: TGTGCCAGCAGTTACCCGAAGGGGAAAATTCACTATGGCTACACCTTC. Its translation is CASSYPKGKIHYGYTF.

The chain joins TRBV12-3 or TRBV12-4 to TRBJ1-5; 9 nucleotides line up with TRBD1. This CDR3 spans 13 amino acids. With 6 bases clipped from V and 4 bases from J, the junction kept 1 base outside the gene matches. CDR3 region: CASRTGGNQPQHF. CDR3 bases: TGTGCCAGCAGGACAGGGGGAAATCAGCCCCAGCATTTT.

V gene TRBV12-3 or TRBV12-4 combines with J gene TRBJ2-5; D unresolved. With 6 bases removed from V and 5 bases from J, the gap between germline ends came to 10 bases. This CDR3 comprises 12 residues. The CDR3: CASSQVAETQYF. In DNA, the CDR3 is TGTGCCAGCAGCCAGGTGGCGGAGACCCAGTACTTC.

The V gene is TRBV28, the J gene TRBJ2-1; the D is unclear. The germline V gene has CDR1 MDHEN and CDR2 SYDVKM. The germline V and J ends were trimmed by 0 bases and 4 bases, with 13 bases remaining between them. The length of the CDR3 is 16 residues. DNA for the CDR3: TGTGCCAGCAGTTTATGGCTGGGCCGAGTTTACAATGAGCAGTTCTTC. This codes for CASSLWLGRVYNEQFF. Combining the CDR3 with reference TRBV28 and TRBJ2-1 gives the whole variable domain DVKVTQSSRYLVKRTGEKVFLECVQDMDHENMFWYRQDPGLGLRLIYFSYDVKMKEKGDIPEGYSVSREKKERFSLILESASTNQTSMYLCASSLWLGRVYNEQFFGPGTRLTVL.

This clone was counted a few times. The chain links TRBV7-2 to TRBJ1-6, with D maybe TRBD1 (5 bases). The CDR3 has 16 residues. The V end lost 1 base, the J end lost 3 bases, and 10 bases lay between the germline ends. CDR1 SGHTA and CDR2 FQGNSA come from the germline V gene. CDR3: CASSLGSGVYNSPLHF. The DNA of the CDR3 is TGTGCCAGCAGCTTAGGATCGGGGGTCTATAATTCACCCCTCCACTTT.

The chain links TRBV3-1 (or the pseudogene TRBV3-2) to TRBJ2-4; D is perhaps TRBD1 (6 bases). Germline-derived CDR1 and CDR2 are LGHDT and YNNKEL (reference sequence). The length of the CDR3 is 17 residues. V was clipped by 1 base and J by 5 bases, with 18 bases between them. The CDR3 nucleotides are TGTGCCAGCAGCCAAGTAGCAACTAGTGGGGGCCAAAACATTCAGTACTTC. Encoded protein: CASSQVATSGGQNIQYF.